Shown below are 10 T cell receptor beta chains from a single sample sequenced in a study of cytomegalovirus exposure and HLA in healthy donors. The protocol was immunoSEQ multiplex PCR, while the TCRdb copy is restricted to in-frame clones and leaves out a portion. Here the sample spans about 200,000 clones, 88% being singletons. Sequenced: PBMCs. The origin of the receptors is a woman between 18 and 29 years old in good health and CMV-seronegative.

The rearrangement joins TRBV13 to TRBJ2-7; 7 bases agree with TRBD2. Unmatched junction bases numbered 16, after V lost 5 bases and J lost 9 bases. This CDR3 is 15 amino acids long. Germline-derived CDR1 and CDR2 are PRHDT and FYEKMQ (reference sequence). Written as DNA, the CDR3 is TGTGCCAGCAGCCGGGGGGAGGGTAATCTACTGGGGCAGTACTTC. Its protein product is CASSRGEGNLLGQYF.

This clone was recorded a few times. The chain uses TRBV19 and TRBJ2-7; D is perhaps TRBD1 (6 bases). V lost 6 bases, J lost 7 bases, and 16 bases lay in between. The CDR3 contains 13 residues. Per germline, CDR1 LNHDA and CDR2 SQIVND (reference sequence). CDR3 sequence reads: CASSPGHPAEQYF. The CDR3 nucleotides read TGTGCCAGTAGCCCGGGACACCCCGCGGAGCAGTACTTC.

The gene calls are TRBV7-2 and TRBJ2-5, with D perhaps TRBD1 (6 bases). Germline CDR1 SGHTA, CDR2 FQGNSA. The V end lost 6 bases, the J end lost 5 bases, and 13 bases lay between the germline ends. The CDR3 totals 13 residues. CDR3 sequence (DNA): TGTGCCAGCAGAACAGGGTACCGGGAGACCCAGTACTTC. This sequence encodes CASRTGYRETQYF. Full variable domain (outside the CDR3, taken from reference TRBV7-2 and TRBJ2-5): GAGVSQSPSNKVTEKGKDVELRCDPISGHTALYWYRQSLGQGLEFLIYFQGNSAPDKSGLPSDRFSAERTGGSVSTLTIQRTQQEDSAVYLCASRTGYRETQYFGPGTRLLVL.

The V gene is TRBV6-5, the J gene TRBJ1-5; perhaps TRBD1 as D (6 bases). The V end lost 4 bases, the J end lost 1 base, and 8 bases lay between the germline ends. Germline V gene lookup returns CDR1 MNHEY and CDR2 SVGAGI. CDR3 size: 14 residues. In DNA, the CDR3 is TGTGCCAGCAGTTTCAGGGGAAGCAATCAGCCCCAGCATTTT. Translation gives CASSFRGSNQPQHF.

V and J are TRBV6-6 and TRBJ2-7; 9 bases align to TRBD2. Germline values: CDR1 MNHNY, CDR2 SVGAGI (reference sequence). V lost 4 bases and J lost 2; bases outside the gene matches: 9. The CDR3 consists of 16 residues. CDR3 residues: CASSLLRLAGTYEQYF. For the CDR3, the DNA is TGTGCCAGCAGTTTATTACGCCTAGCGGGAACCTACGAGCAGTACTTC.

The J gene is TRBJ1-2, the V gene TRBV6-1, with 7 bases aligning to TRBD1. CDR3 size: 13 residues. The ends lost 6 bases at V and 5 bases at J; junction bases unmatched: 6. CDR1 is MNHNS, CDR2 SASEGT, per germline. The chain's CDR3 is CASRVTGRYGYTF. The CDR3 DNA reads TGTGCCAGCAGGGTGACAGGGCGGTATGGCTACACCTTC.

J is TRBJ1-3 and V is TRBV6-5; 10 nucleotides align to TRBD1. Trimming took 5 bases from V and 4 from J; bases not matched to a gene: 2. CDR3 length: 14 residues. From germline, CDR1 is MNHEY and CDR2 SVGAGI. In nucleotides, the CDR3 is TGTGCCAGCAGTCGGGACAGGGGCGGAAACACCATATATTTT. Translating it yields CASSRDRGGNTIYF.

The genes are TRBV27 and TRBJ2-5; 10 bases are shared with TRBD1. Germline CDR1 reads MNHEY; CDR2 reads SMNVEV (reference sequence). The CDR3 is 15 amino acids. V shed 5 bases, J shed 4 bases, and the junction held 7 bases outside the gene matches. The CDR3 here is CASSRRDRGGETQYF. The CDR3 nucleotides read TGTGCCAGCAGTCGAAGGGACAGGGGAGGAGAGACCCAGTACTTC.

CDR3 bases: TGTGCCAGCAGCCTGGGACAGGGCTTTGGAAACACCATATATTTT. Translating gives CASSLGQGFGNTIYF. The genes are TRBV14 and TRBJ1-3; TRBD1 agrees at 9 bases. V lost 4 bases to trimming and J lost 3 bases; unmatched junction nucleotides: 4. CDR3 length equals 15 residues. Germline CDR1 SGHDN, CDR2 FVKESK. The variable domain in full, completed from reference TRBV14 and TRBJ1-3, reads EAGVTQFPSHSVIEKGQTVTLRCDPISGHDNLYWYRRVMGKEIKFLLHFVKESKQDESGMPNNRFLAERTGGTYSTLKVQPAELEDSGVYFCASSLGQGFGNTIYFGEGSWLTVV.

The V gene is TRBV28, the J gene TRBJ1-1; the D gene is possibly TRBD1 (6 bases). Germline V lookup: CDR1 MDHEN, CDR2 SYDVKM. The CDR3 is 12 amino acids. Trimming took 1 base from V and 10 from J, leaving 10 bases between them. DNA for the CDR3: TGTGCCAGCAGTTTATTCCAGGGGAGAGCTTTCTTT. This translates into CASSLFQGRAFF.